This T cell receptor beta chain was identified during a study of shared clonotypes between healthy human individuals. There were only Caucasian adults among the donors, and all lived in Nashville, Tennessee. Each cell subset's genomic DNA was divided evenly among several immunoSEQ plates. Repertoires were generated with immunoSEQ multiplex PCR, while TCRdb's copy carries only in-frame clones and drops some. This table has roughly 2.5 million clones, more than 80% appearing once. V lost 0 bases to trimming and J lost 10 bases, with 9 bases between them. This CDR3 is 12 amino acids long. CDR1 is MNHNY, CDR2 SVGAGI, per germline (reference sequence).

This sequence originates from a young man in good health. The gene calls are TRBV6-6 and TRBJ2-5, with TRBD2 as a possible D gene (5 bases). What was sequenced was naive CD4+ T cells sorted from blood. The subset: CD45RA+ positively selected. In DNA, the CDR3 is TGTGCCAGCAGTTACTCCGGGAATAGCCAGTACTTC. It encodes CASSYSGNSQYF.